This T cell receptor (beta chain) came from a study of T cells in Graves' hyperthyroidism and ophthalmopathy. RNA transcripts yielded amplified TCR beta CDR3 regions. An initial round of RT-PCR targeting the TCR CDR3 relied on the HTBI primer set. MiXCR, applied by TCRdb to the multiplex PCR reads, yields one record per CDR3 protein. The table has under 350,000 distinct CDR3 sequences, about 17% seen once; the top ten hold around 61%. Patients were excluded because of uncontrolled infection, other autoimmune disease, pregnancy or lactation. Germline V gene data show CDR1 as SGHRS and CDR2 as YFSETQ. V dropped 3 bases and J dropped 4 bases, with 13 bases sitting between them. The CDR3 sequence is 15 residues long.

Sequenced sample: blood. This sequence joins TRBV5-1 and TRBJ2-2; unclear D gene. This receptor was obtained from a woman aged 60-75 years with Graves' ophthalmopathy. Here the CDR3 DNA reads TGCGCCAGCAGCTCTCTCGGAAGCTCCACCGGGGAGCTGTTTTTT. Translated, it gives CASSSLGSSTGELFF.